This TCR beta chain appears in the sequencing data of a study of T cell repertoires in cytomegalovirus infection. Whole-study context: Matching HLA type and CMV infection were both indicated by public TCR beta signatures. Points from the study as a whole: Dominating the ex vivo response were HLA-C-restricted CMV-specific TCR beta clonotypes. Frequencies of public TCR beta families were cumulated, and this identified carriers of CMV plus the relevant HLA.

TCRdb re-derived calls from the reads in MiXCR, one entry per CDR3 protein. The repertoire has 250,000 or so distinct CDR3 sequences, over 15% of them found once; the top ten carry more than 45%. This clonotype was counted many times. Its antigen is not known. The origin of this receptor is a human donor in good health (CMV status not recorded). Some clones in this sample may be carry-over from other donors' samples. Sequencing was performed on CD8+ T cells from PBMCs.

The CDR3 coding sequence is TGTGCCAGCAGCTTAGAAACAGGAAACACCATATATTTT. It encodes CASSLETGNTIYF. The V gene is TRBV7-9, the J gene TRBJ1-3; D is unclear. Germline CDR1 is SEHNR and CDR2 is FQNEAQ (reference sequence). V gave up 1 base and J gave up 4 bases, with 5 bases separating them. The CDR3 length is 13 residues.